Reported below is one TCR beta chain. The data originate from a study of blood T cell repertoires in COVID-19. Study background: In each case, the material was cDNA or gDNA derived from T cells, B-cell-depleted T cells, or PBMCs.

Between the trimmed V and J ends, which lost 0 bases and 1 base, there was a span of 4 bases. CDR3 length: 13 residues. Germline assignment: CDR1 SGHRS and CDR2 YFSETQ. Assay used: immunoSEQ multiplex PCR; TCRdb lists only in-frame clones, some missing. In the table there are tens of thousands of clones, about 90% of which are singletons. This receptor was identified in a human donor in a cohort sampled during active COVID-19. Sequencing input: peripheral blood. V usage is TRBV5-1 and J usage is TRBJ1-1; D unclear. CDR3 sequence (DNA): TGCGCCAGCAGCTTGGAGCGGAACACTGAAGCTTTCTTT. Translated, it gives CASSLERNTEAFF.